Listed here are 15 T cell receptor beta chains from one sample, sequenced in a study of beta chain features in type 1 diabetes. Reverse transcribing all isolated RNA meant expressed TCRB transcripts were sequenced. Sequencing was performed with immunoSEQ multiplex PCR; in TCRdb, only in-frame clones are kept and a portion is missing. Of 200,000 to 300,000 clones listed, 25% to 30% are singletons. The sequenced material came from central memory CD4+ T cells from blood. The receptors stem from a man aged 30 to 45 in good health.

This clone has only one observation. The chain joins TRBV10-3 to TRBJ2-5; maybe TRBD2 (5 bases). The germline V and J ends were trimmed by 6 bases and 4 bases, with 12 bases remaining between them. This CDR3 has 13 residues. CDR1 and CDR2 from the germline V gene are ENHRY and SYGVKD. CDR3 protein: CAIRGSWGETQYF. The CDR3 nucleotides read TGTGCCATCAGGGGGAGCTGGGGAGAGACCCAGTACTTC.

The chain is built from TRBV11-2 and TRBJ2-2, with TRBD2 identical over 8 bases. Trimming at V came to 3 bases and at J to 4 bases, leaving 4 bases not matched to a gene. The CDR3 contains 15 residues. Germline V gene lookup returns CDR1 SGHAT and CDR2 FQNNGV. CDR3 DNA: TGTGCCAGCAGCTTGGTAGCGGGAAGCACCGGGGAGCTGTTTTTT. Its translation: CASSLVAGSTGELFF. Looking up the rest from reference TRBV11-2 and TRBJ2-2 gives the full variable domain: EAGVAQSPRYKIIEKRQSVAFWCNPISGHATLYWYQQILGQGPKLLIQFQNNGVVDDSQLPKDRFSAERLKGVDSTLKIQPAKLEDSAVYLCASSLVAGSTGELFFGEGSRLTVL.

The chain joins TRBV11-3 to TRBJ2-1; 11 bases match TRBD2. The CDR3 contains 15 residues. Unmatched junction bases numbered 4, after V lost 5 bases and J lost 4 bases. The germline V gene has CDR1 SGHNT and CDR2 YENEEA. CDR3 nucleotide sequence: TGTGCCAGCAGCGGGGGACTAGCGGCTTACAATGAGCAGTTCTTC. This gives the protein CASSGGLAAYNEQFF.

CDR3: CASSLPGGLDTEAFF. The DNA of the CDR3 is TGTGCCAGCAGCTTACCTGGGGGGCTGGACACTGAAGCTTTCTTT. The chain has TRBV7-2 and TRBJ1-1; tentative D call: TRBD1 (6 bases). This CDR3 has 15 residues. Germline V lookup: CDR1 SGHTA, CDR2 FQGNSA. V was shortened by 2 bases and J by 3 bases, with 13 bases between the two germline ends.

Remarks on this clone: Other DNA sequences in the same sample also yield this CDR3. The chain joins TRBV19 to TRBJ2-1; 9 bases agree with TRBD1. Germline trimming cut 5 bases from V and 6 bases from J; bases unmatched to any gene: 5. The CDR3 covers 14 residues. Per the germline V gene, CDR1 is LNHDA and CDR2 is SQIVND (reference sequence). The CDR3 protein is CASSPRDRVNEQFF. The CDR3 DNA sequence: TGTGCCAGTAGTCCAAGGGACAGGGTCAATGAGCAGTTCTTC.

This clone was seen a few times. The gene calls are TRBV9 and TRBJ2-7; D not certain. Trimming took 0 bases from V and 2 from J, leaving 9 bases between them. The CDR3 is 14 residues long. In germline, CDR1 is SGDLS, CDR2 YYNGEE. This CDR3 is CASSVELRTYEQYF. CDR3 coding DNA: TGTGCCAGCAGCGTAGAGCTCAGAACCTACGAGCAGTACTTC.

In the case of this clone: The sample has other DNA sequences that encode this CDR3 too. This rearrangement joins TRBV7-6 to TRBJ2-5; a possible D gene is TRBD1 (6 bases). The CDR3 has 14 residues. The germline CDR1 and CDR2 sequences are SGHVS and FNYEAQ. Deletions cut 5 bases from V and 2 bases from J, with 12 bases between. CDR3 coding DNA: TGTGCCAGCAGCGAGGGACAAATACAAGAGACCCAGTACTTC. As protein: CASSEGQIQETQYF.

This clone showed up many times. The chain joins TRBV11-2 to TRBJ2-1; possible D gene TRBD2, 5 bases. CDR3 length: 14 residues. Trimming took off 2 bases at V and 6 bases at J, with 11 bases between the two ends. CDR1 SGHAT and CDR2 FQNNGV come from the germline V gene. CDR3 sequence: CASSLLPGINEQFF. CDR3 coding DNA: TGTGCCAGCAGCTTACTCCCGGGGATCAATGAGCAGTTCTTC.

This clone was seen at least ten times. In DNA form, the CDR3 reads TGTGCCAGCAGTGAAGATATAGGCCAGCCTTACAATGAGCAGTTCTTC. Its protein product is CASSEDIGQPYNEQFF. The gene calls are TRBV2 and TRBJ2-1, with unresolved D. CDR3 size: 16 residues. The V gene lost 1 base and the J gene lost 4 bases, with 14 bases spanning the gap. CDR1 and CDR2 from the germline V gene are SNHLY and FYNNEI.

In its sample, this clone was seen a few times. The rearrangement uses TRBV7-2 and TRBJ2-7; unclear D gene. The CDR3 covers 12 residues. Looked up from germline, CDR1 is SGHTA and CDR2 is FQGNSA. V lost 5 bases and J 0 bases, leaving 5 bases between the germline ends. CDR3 sequence (DNA): TGTGCCAGCAGCCAGCCCTCCTACGAGCAGTACTTC. Encoded protein: CASSQPSYEQYF.

This sequence joins TRBV4-3 and TRBJ1-1; D is possibly TRBD1 (5 bases). CDR1 is LGHNA and CDR2 is YSLEER in the germline V gene. Trimming pared 4 bases from V and 5 bases from J, leaving 11 bases between. The CDR3 length is 13 residues. The CDR3 here is CASSRQQETEAFF. The CDR3 region has the DNA TGCGCCAGCAGCCGCCAACAGGAAACTGAAGCTTTCTTT.

This clone was seen a handful of times. The J gene is TRBJ2-5, the V gene TRBV7-2; D is unresolved. The J call could be wrong; TRBJ2-7 is a better fit for the DNA end. The germline gives CDR1 SGHTA, CDR2 FQGNSA. The CDR3 covers 11 residues. The CDR3 DNA sequence: TGTGCCAGCAGCTTAATCTACGAGCAGTACTTC. Translation gives CASSLIYEQYF.

In this sample, this clone turned up a few times. J is TRBJ2-1 and V is TRBV7-8, with D perhaps matching TRBD2 (5 bases). This CDR3 region has 16 residues. Germline V gene sequence: CDR1 SGHVS, CDR2 FQNEAQ. V was shortened by 3 bases and J by 3 bases, with 15 bases between the two germline ends. The CDR3 region is CASSFPGPRDYNEQFF. DNA for the CDR3: TGTGCCAGCAGCTTCCCAGGACCCCGGGACTACAATGAGCAGTTCTTC.

The rearrangement joins TRBV30 to TRBJ2-3; the match to TRBD1 covers 8 bases. The CDR3 sequence is 15 residues long. Germline loops: CDR1 GTSNPN, CDR2 SVGIG (reference sequence). V shed 3 bases, J shed 6 bases, and the junction held 11 bases outside the gene matches. In nucleotides, the CDR3 is TGTGCCTGGAGCGCGGGACAGGCAAGGATCGATACGCAGTATTTT. Translated: CAWSAGQARIDTQYF.

This clone was observed a few times. This chain links TRBV7-9 with TRBJ1-6, with 10 bases lining up with TRBD1. Germline trimming cut 3 bases from V and 7 bases from J; bases unmatched to any gene: 3. CDR3 size: 15 residues. The germline V gene encodes CDR1 SEHNR and CDR2 FQNEAQ (reference sequence). Here the CDR3 DNA reads TGTGCCAGCAGCTTGGGACAGGGGAACAATTCACCCCTCCACTTT. It specifies CASSLGQGNNSPLHF.